This is a list of T cell receptor beta chains from one sample in a study of blood T cell repertoires in COVID-19. Produced via immunoSEQ multiplex PCR; TCRdb's table is partial and in-frame only. The sample holds 100,000 to 150,000 clones, under 85% seen once. Source material: peripheral blood. The receptors derive from a man in his forties with active or convalescent COVID-19. CDR3s include the opening cysteine and the closing phenylalanine or tryptophan. D genes are given only for firm matches. A clone size is listed for some rows: how often the clone was seen (once, few, many), or a class if it is expanded.

V gene	D gene	clone size	J gene	CDR3 protein	CDR3 DNA
TRBV12-3/TRBV12-4	NA	NA	TRBJ2-7	CASSGQIYEQYF	TGTGCCAGCAGTGGACAGATCTACGAGCAGTACTTC
TRBV12-3/TRBV12-4	TRBD2	NA	TRBJ2-2	CASSGLASGELFF	TGTGCCAGCAGCGGACTAGCGAGCGGGGAGCTGTTTTTT
TRBV6-5	NA	NA	TRBJ2-1	CASSYRQGRINEQFF	TGTGCCAGCAGTTACAGGCAGGGAAGGATCAATGAGCAGTTCTTC
TRBV2	NA	NA	TRBJ2-5	CASSGGTGIGETQYF	TGTGCCAGCAGCGGCGGTACAGGGATCGGGGAGACCCAGTACTTC
TRBV19	NA	NA	TRBJ1-1	CASSIDVNTEAFF	TGTGCCAGTAGTATAGACGTGAACACTGAAGCTTTCTTT
TRBV7-9	NA	NA	TRBJ1-1	CASSLGQLNTEAFF	TGTGCCAGCAGCTTAGGACAGCTGAACACTGAAGCTTTCTTT
TRBV5-5	NA	NA	TRBJ2-7	CASSRPGIEQYF	TGTGCCAGCTCTCGGCCCGGGATCGAGCAGTACTTC
TRBV6-6	TRBD1	NA	TRBJ2-2	CASRTGFTGELFF	TGTGCCAGCAGGACAGGGTTCACCGGGGAGCTGTTTTTT
TRBV12-3/TRBV12-4	NA	NA	TRBJ2-7	CASTGMGAEQYF	TGTGCCAGCACTGGAATGGGCGCCGAGCAGTACTTC
TRBV6-1	TRBD2	NA	TRBJ2-7	CASSGSLAGGPYEQYF	TGTGCCAGCAGTGGTTCCCTAGCGGGGGGCCCCTACGAGCAGTACTTC
TRBV5-6	NA	NA	TRBJ1-6	CASSSLDRVNSPLHF	TGTGCCAGCAGCAGCCTCGACCGGGTCAATTCACCCCTCCACTTT
TRBV30	NA	NA	TRBJ1-1	CAWSRQSNTEAFF	TGTGCCTGGAGTAGACAGTCGAACACTGAAGCTTTCTTT
TRBV2	TRBD1	NA	TRBJ1-5	CASRAGQGSQPQHF	TGTGCCAGCAGAGCTGGACAGGGGTCTCAGCCCCAGCATTTT
TRBV6-4	TRBD2	NA	TRBJ2-2	CASSDSGTSGGATGELFF	TGTGCCAGCAGTGACTCCGGGACTAGCGGGGGGGCCACCGGGGAGCTGTTTTTT
TRBV5-4	NA	NA	TRBJ2-5	CASSLDGWGVLQETQYF	TGTGCCAGCAGCTTGGATGGGTGGGGGGTCCTCCAAGAGACCCAGTACTTC
TRBV19	TRBD1	NA	TRBJ1-4	CASSDDRGQSEKLFF	TGTGCCAGTAGCGACGACAGGGGGCAGAGTGAAAAACTGTTTTTT
TRBV6-5	TRBD2	NA	TRBJ2-1	CASKLAGGNEQFF	TGTGCCAGCAAACTAGCGGGGGGTAATGAGCAGTTCTTC
TRBV7-2	TRBD1	NA	TRBJ1-3	CASSSGQGMNTIYF	TGTGCCAGCAGCTCCGGACAGGGCATGAACACCATATATTTT
TRBV18	TRBD1	NA	TRBJ1-1	CASSWGQGKAEAFF	TGTGCCAGCTCGTGGGGACAGGGGAAGGCTGAAGCTTTCTTT
TRBV4-3	TRBD1	NA	TRBJ1-4	CASSAYRGNEKLFF	TGCGCCAGCAGCGCGTACAGGGGTAATGAAAAACTGTTTTTT
TRBV7-6	TRBD2	NA	TRBJ2-5	CASSLGFGASGVQETQYF	TGTGCCAGCAGCTTAGGCTTTGGGGCTAGCGGGGTCCAAGAGACCCAGTACTTC
TRBV5-4	NA	few	TRBJ1-4	CASSLGGGLATNEKLFF	TGTGCCAGCAGCTTAGGGGGGGGTCTGGCAACTAATGAAAAACTGTTTTTT
TRBV7-2	NA	NA	TRBJ2-1	CASSFGGMTVVNIYEQFF	TGTGCCAGCAGCTTCGGAGGTATGACGGTGGTTAACATATATGAGCAGTTCTTC
TRBV19	NA	once	TRBJ1-3	CASCRQVSGNTIYF	TGTGCCAGTTGCCGACAGGTCTCTGGAAACACCATATATTTT
TRBV6-2/TRBV6-3	TRBD1	NA	TRBJ2-4	CASSAGTALGFLIAKNIQYF	TGTGCCAGCAGTGCCGGGACAGCCCTCGGATTTCTGATAGCCAAAAACATTCAGTACTTC
TRBV6-5	NA	NA	TRBJ2-2	CASSQGLSNTGELFF	TGTGCCAGCAGCCAGGGGTTATCGAACACCGGGGAGCTGTTTTTT
TRBV19	TRBD2	NA	TRBJ2-1	CASSINGGAVNEQFF	TGTGCCAGTAGTATTAACGGGGGGGCCGTAAATGAGCAGTTCTTC
TRBV3-1/TRBV3-2	TRBD1	once	TRBJ2-7	CASSRAGGAYEQYF	TGTGCCAGCAGCCGAGCAGGGGGCGCTTACGAGCAGTACTTC
TRBV6-5	TRBD2	NA	TRBJ2-5	CASRLAGGYQETQYF	TGTGCCAGCCGATTAGCGGGGGGGTACCAAGAGACCCAGTACTTC
TRBV7-2	TRBD2	few	TRBJ2-5	CASSWRTSGLQETQYF	TGTGCCAGCAGCTGGCGGACTAGCGGCCTCCAAGAGACCCAGTACTTC
TRBV11-2	TRBD1	NA	TRBJ2-1	CASSSYRGNEQFF	TGTGCCAGCAGCTCTTACAGGGGAAATGAGCAGTTCTTC
TRBV7-9	TRBD2	few	TRBJ2-1	CASRPGTSGYNEQFF	TGTGCCAGCAGGCCCGGGACTAGCGGTTACAATGAGCAGTTCTTC
TRBV18	NA	NA	TRBJ1-3	CASSPTGATSSGNTIYF	TGTGCCAGCTCACCCACTGGGGCCACCAGCTCTGGAAACACCATATATTTT
TRBV10-2	NA	NA	TRBJ1-6	CASRQAISYNSPLHF	TGCGCCAGTCGACAGGCGATATCCTATAATTCACCCCTCCACTTT
TRBV4-1	TRBD1	NA	TRBJ2-7	CASSLAGTGFSEQYF	TGCGCCAGCAGCCTAGCCGGGACAGGGTTCTCCGAGCAGTACTTC
TRBV12-5	TRBD2	NA	TRBJ2-3	CASGLRTSGSTDTQYF	TGTGCTAGTGGTTTGCGGACTAGCGGGTCCACAGATACGCAGTATTTT
TRBV3-1/TRBV3-2	NA	NA	TRBJ1-5	CASSSHGGSQPQHF	TGTGCCAGCAGCTCACACGGCGGTAGTCAGCCCCAGCATTTT
TRBV11-2	TRBD1	NA	TRBJ1-5	CASSRDRQGRQPQHF	TGTGCCAGCAGCCGCGATCGACAGGGAAGGCAGCCCCAGCATTTT
TRBV4-3	NA	NA	TRBJ2-6	CASSQAGAGANVLTF	TGCGCCAGCAGCCAAGCAGGGGCTGGGGCCAACGTCCTGACTTTC
TRBV11-2	TRBD1	NA	TRBJ1-1	CASRLPGQGVTEAFF	TGTGCCAGCAGACTACCGGGACAGGGCGTAACTGAAGCTTTCTTT
TRBV5-1	TRBD1	NA	TRBJ1-1	CASSGTAMNTEAFF	TGCGCCAGCAGCGGGACAGCCATGAACACTGAAGCTTTCTTT
TRBV7-9	TRBD1	NA	TRBJ2-5	CASSLGTGGVETQYF	TGTGCCAGCAGCTTAGGGACAGGGGGCGTAGAGACCCAGTACTTC